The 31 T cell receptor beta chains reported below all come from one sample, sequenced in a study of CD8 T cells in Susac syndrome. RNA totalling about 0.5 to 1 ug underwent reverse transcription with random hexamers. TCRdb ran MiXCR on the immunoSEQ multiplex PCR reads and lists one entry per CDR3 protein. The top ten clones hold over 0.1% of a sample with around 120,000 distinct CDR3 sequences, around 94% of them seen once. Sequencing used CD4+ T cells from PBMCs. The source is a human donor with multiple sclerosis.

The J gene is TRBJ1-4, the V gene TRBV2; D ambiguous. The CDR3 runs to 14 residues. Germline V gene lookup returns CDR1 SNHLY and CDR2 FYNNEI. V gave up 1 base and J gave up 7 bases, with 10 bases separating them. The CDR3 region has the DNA TGTGCCAGCAGTGAAGAGGGAGGTACTGAAAAACTGTTTTTT. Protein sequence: CASSEEGGTEKLFF.

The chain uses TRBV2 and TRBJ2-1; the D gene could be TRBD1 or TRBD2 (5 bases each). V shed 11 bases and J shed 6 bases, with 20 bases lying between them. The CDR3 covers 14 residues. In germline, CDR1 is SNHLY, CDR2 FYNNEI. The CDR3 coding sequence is TGTGCCTACGGGGCACTCCGCGCAGGCAATGAGCAGTTCTTC. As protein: CAYGALRAGNEQFF.

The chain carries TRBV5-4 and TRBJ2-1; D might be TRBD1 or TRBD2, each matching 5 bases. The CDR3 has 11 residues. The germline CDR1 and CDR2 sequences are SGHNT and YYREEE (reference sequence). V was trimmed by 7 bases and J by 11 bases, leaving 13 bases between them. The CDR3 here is CASGDGSQQFF. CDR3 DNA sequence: TGTGCCAGCGGGGACGGGTCCCAGCAGTTCTTC.

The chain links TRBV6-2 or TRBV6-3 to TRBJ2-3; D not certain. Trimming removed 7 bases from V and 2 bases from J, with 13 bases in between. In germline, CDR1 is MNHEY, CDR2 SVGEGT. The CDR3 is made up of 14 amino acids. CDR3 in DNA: TGTGCCAGCAATCGGTGGCCTTTCACAGATACGCAGTATTTT. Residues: CASNRWPFTDTQYF.

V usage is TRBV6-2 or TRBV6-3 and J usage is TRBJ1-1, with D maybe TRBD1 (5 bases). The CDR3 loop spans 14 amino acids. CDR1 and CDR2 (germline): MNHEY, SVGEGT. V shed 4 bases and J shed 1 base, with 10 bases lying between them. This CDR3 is CASSWGRRNTEAFF. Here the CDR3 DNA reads TGTGCCAGCAGTTGGGGCCGGAGGAACACTGAAGCTTTCTTT.

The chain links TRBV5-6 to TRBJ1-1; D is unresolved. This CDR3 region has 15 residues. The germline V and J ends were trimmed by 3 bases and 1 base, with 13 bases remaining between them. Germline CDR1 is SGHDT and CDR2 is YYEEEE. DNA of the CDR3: TGTGCCAGCAGCTCTTGGCGGGCCTCGAACACTGAAGCTTTCTTT. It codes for CASSSWRASNTEAFF.

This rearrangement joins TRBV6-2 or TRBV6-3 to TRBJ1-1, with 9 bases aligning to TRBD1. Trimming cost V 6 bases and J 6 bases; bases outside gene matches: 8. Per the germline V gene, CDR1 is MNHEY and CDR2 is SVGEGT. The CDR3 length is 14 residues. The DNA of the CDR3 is TGTGCCAGCAGGCCTGACAGGGGGATTCCTGAAGCTTTCTTT. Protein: CASRPDRGIPEAFF.

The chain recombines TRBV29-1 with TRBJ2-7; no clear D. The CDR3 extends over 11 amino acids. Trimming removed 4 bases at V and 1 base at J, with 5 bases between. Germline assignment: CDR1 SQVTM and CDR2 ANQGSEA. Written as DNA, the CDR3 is TGCAGCGTTGTCAGATCCTACGAGCAGTACTTC. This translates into CSVVRSYEQYF.

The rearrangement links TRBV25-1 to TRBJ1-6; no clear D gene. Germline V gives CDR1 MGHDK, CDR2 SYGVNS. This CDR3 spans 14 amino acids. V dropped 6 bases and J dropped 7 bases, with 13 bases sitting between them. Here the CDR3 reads CASREGNRNSPLHF. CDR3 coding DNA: TGTGCCAGCAGAGAAGGGAACAGAAATTCACCCCTCCACTTT.

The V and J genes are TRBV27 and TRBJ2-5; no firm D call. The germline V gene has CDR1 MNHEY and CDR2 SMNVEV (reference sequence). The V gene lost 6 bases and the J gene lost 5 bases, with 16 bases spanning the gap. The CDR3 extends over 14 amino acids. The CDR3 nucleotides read TGTGCCAGCAGGGGAACACTGGGTTGGGAGACCCAGTACTTC. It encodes CASRGTLGWETQYF.

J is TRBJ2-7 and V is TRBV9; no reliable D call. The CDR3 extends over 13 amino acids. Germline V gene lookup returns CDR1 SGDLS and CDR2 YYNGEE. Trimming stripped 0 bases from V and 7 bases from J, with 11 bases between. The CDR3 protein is CASSVGLSGEQYF. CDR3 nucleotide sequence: TGTGCCAGCAGCGTAGGACTTTCCGGGGAGCAGTACTTC.

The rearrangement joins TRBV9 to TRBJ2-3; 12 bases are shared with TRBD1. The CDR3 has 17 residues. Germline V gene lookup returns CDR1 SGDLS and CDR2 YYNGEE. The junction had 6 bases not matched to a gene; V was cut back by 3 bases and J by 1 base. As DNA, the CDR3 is TGTGCCAGCAGCGGGGAAGGGACAGGGGGCGGCACAGATACGCAGTATTTT. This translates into CASSGEGTGGGTDTQYF.

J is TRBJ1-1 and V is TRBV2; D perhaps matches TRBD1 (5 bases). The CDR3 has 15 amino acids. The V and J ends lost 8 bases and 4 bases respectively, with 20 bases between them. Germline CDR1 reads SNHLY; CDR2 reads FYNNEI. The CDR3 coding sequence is TGTGCCAGCTCCAGGACAATCTATGAAGTCACTGAAGCTTTCTTT. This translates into CASSRTIYEVTEAFF.

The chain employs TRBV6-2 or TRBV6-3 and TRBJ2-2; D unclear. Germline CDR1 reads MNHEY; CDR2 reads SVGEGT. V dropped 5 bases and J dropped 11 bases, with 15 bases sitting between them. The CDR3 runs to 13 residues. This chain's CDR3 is CASSDNPAFELFF. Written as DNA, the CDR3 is TGTGCCAGCAGTGACAACCCGGCGTTCGAGCTGTTTTTT.

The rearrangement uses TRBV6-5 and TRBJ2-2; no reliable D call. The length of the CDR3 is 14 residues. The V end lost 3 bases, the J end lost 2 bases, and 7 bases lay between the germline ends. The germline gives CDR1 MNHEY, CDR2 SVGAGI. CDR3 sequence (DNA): TGTGCCAGCAGTTATGGACCCAACACCGGGGAGCTGTTTTTT. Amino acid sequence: CASSYGPNTGELFF.

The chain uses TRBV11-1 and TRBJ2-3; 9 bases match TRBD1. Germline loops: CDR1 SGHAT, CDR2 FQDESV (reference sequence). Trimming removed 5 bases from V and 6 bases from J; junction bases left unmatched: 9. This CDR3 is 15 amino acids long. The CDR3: CASSRWTGESDTQYF. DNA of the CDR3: TGTGCCAGCAGCCGATGGACAGGGGAATCCGATACGCAGTATTTT. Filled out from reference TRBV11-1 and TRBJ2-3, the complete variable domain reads EAEVAQSPRYKITEKSQAVAFWCDPISGHATLYWYRQILGQGPELLVQFQDESVVDDSQLPKDRFSAERLKGVDSTLKIQPAELGDSAMYLCASSRWTGESDTQYFGPGTRLTVL.

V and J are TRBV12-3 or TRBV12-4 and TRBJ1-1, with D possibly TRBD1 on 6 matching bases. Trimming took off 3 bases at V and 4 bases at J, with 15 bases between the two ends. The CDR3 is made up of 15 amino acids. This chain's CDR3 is CASSFGQGRGTEAFF. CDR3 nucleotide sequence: TGTGCCAGCAGTTTTGGTCAGGGCAGGGGCACTGAAGCTTTCTTT.

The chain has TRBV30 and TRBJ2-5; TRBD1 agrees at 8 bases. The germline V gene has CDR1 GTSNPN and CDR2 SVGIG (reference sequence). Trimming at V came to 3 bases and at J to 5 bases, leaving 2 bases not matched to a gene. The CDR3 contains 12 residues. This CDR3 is CAWRGQAETQYF. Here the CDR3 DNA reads TGTGCCTGGAGGGGACAGGCGGAGACCCAGTACTTC.

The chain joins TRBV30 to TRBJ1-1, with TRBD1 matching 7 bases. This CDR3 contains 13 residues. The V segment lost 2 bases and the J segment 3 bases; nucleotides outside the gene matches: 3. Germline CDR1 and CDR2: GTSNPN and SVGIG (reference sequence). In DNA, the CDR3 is TGTGCCTGGAGTTTAGACAGGGACACTGAAGCTTTCTTT. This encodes CAWSLDRDTEAFF.

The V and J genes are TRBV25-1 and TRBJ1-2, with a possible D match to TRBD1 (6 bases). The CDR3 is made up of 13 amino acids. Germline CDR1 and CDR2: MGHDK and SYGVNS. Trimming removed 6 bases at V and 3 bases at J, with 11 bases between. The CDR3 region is CASRGGADYGYTF. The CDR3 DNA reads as TGTGCCAGCAGGGGGGGCGCGGACTATGGCTACACCTTC.

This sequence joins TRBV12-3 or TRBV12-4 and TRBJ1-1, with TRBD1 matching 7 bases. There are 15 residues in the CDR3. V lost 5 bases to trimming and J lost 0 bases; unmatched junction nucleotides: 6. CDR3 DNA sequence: TGTGCCAGCAGTGAATCCGACAGGGTGAACACTGAAGCTTTCTTT. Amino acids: CASSESDRVNTEAFF.

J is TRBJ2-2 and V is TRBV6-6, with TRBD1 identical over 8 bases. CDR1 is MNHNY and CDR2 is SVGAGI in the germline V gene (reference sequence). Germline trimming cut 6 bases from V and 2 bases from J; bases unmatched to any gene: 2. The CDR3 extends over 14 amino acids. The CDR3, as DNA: TGTGCCAGCAGCAGGGGGCAAAACACCGGGGAGCTGTTTTTT. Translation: CASSRGQNTGELFF.

Here the CDR3 reads CASSLAGQGLYEQYF. In DNA, the CDR3 is TGTGCCAGCAGCTTAGCGGGACAGGGTCTCTACGAGCAGTACTTC. The genes are TRBV7-8 and TRBJ2-7, with 9 bases aligning to TRBD1. Germline V CDR1 and CDR2: SGHVS, FQNEAQ. This CDR3 is built from 15 residues. V was clipped by 0 bases and J by 3 bases; unmatched bases: 3.

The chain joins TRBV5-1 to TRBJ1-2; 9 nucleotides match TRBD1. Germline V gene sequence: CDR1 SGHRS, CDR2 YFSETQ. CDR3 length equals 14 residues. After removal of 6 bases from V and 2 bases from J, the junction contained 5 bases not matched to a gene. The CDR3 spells CASKTGTGNYGYTF. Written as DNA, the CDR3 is TGCGCCAGCAAAACCGGGACAGGGAACTATGGCTACACCTTC.

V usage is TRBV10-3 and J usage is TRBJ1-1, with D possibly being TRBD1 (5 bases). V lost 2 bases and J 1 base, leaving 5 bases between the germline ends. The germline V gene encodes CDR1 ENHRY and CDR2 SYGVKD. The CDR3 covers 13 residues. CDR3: CAISEQGNTEAFF. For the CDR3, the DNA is TGTGCCATCAGTGAGCAGGGGAACACTGAAGCTTTCTTT.

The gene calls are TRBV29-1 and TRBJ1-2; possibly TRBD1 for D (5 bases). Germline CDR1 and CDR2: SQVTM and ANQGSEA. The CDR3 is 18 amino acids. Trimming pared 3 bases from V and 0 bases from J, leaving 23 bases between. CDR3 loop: CSVDSPARDSRSNYGYTF. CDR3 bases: TGCAGCGTTGACTCCCCGGCCCGAGACAGTAGATCTAACTATGGCTACACCTTC.

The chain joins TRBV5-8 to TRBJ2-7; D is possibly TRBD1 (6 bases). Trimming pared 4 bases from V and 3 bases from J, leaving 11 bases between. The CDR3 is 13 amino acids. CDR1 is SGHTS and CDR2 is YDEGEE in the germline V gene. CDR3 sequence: CASSHDRFYEQYF. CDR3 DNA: TGTGCCAGCAGCCATGACAGGTTCTACGAGCAGTACTTC.

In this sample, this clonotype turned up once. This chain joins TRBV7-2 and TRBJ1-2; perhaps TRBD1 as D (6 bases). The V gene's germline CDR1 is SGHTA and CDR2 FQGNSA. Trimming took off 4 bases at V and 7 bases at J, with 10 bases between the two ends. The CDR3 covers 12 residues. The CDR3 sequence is CASSWGAFGYTF. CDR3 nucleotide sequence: TGTGCCAGCAGCTGGGGGGCGTTTGGCTACACCTTC.

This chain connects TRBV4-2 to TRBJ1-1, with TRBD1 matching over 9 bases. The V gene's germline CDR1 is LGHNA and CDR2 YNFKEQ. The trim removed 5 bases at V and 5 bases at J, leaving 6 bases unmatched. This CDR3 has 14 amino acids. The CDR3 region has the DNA TGTGCCAGCAGCTCACAGGGGGCGGGTACTGAAGCTTTCTTT. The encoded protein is CASSSQGAGTEAFF.

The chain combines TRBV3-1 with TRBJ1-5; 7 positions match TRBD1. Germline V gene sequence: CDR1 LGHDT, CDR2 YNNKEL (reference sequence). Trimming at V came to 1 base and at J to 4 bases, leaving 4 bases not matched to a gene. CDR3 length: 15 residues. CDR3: CASSQGRGRNQPQHF. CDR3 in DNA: TGTGCCAGCAGCCAAGGCAGGGGGAGGAATCAGCCCCAGCATTTT.

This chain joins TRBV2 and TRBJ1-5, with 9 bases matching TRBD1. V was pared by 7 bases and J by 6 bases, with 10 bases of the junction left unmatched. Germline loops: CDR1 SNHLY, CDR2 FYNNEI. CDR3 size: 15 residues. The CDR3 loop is CASTPMGQGGQPQHF. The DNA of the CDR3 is TGTGCCAGCACTCCGATGGGACAGGGAGGTCAGCCCCAGCATTTT.